The clone carrying this TCR beta chain was seen at least ten times. Its matching antigen is unknown. This specimen comes from a study of T cell repertoires in cytomegalovirus infection. About the study: TCR beta signatures that were public indicated CMV infection and matching HLA type. Broader study findings: There were HLA-C-restricted CMV-specific TCR beta clonotypes dominating the ex vivo response.

CDR3 length equals 15 residues. Germline loops: CDR1 SGHTA, CDR2 FQGNSA. V was pared by 4 bases and J by 0 bases, with 9 bases between. TCRdb processed the reads anew with MiXCR; each CDR3 protein has one entry. Here the sample spans nearly 700,000 distinct CDR3 sequences, 30% to 35% being singletons. The specimen was cultured PBMCs, collected from culture after CMV antigen stimulation. The chain recombines TRBV7-2 with TRBJ2-2; D remains unclear. The TCR originated in a human donor in good health (CMV status not recorded). Some clones in this sample may be carry-over from other donors' samples. The CDR3 loop reads CASSSGSTNTGELFF. CDR3 nucleotide sequence: TGTGCCAGCAGCTCCGGGTCAACGAACACCGGGGAGCTGTTTTTT.